This T cell receptor (beta chain) was identified during a study of blood T cell repertoires in COVID-19. On the study more broadly: In each case, the material was cDNA or gDNA derived from T cells, B-cell-depleted T cells, or PBMCs.

Data came from immunoSEQ multiplex PCR; TCRdb stores just in-frame clones and leaves some out. The sample has 150,000 to 200,000 clones, about 80% seen once. Trimming took 1 base from V and 2 from J; bases not matched to a gene: 5. This CDR3 comprises 16 residues. Germline V CDR1 and CDR2: SGHTA, FQGNSA. The sequence was collected from a human donor with acute or convalescent COVID-19. The donor label of this sample is uncertain. V gene TRBV7-2 combines with J gene TRBJ1-5, with 7 nucleotides matching TRBD1. The sample was peripheral blood. In DNA form, the CDR3 reads TGTGCCAGCAGCTTAGAACAGGGGTGGGGCAATCAGCCCCAGCATTTT. Amino acids: CASSLEQGWGNQPQHF.